Following are 23 T cell receptor beta chains from one sample sequenced in a study of blood T cells in healthy people across ages. Next came a second PCR, run for roughly 6 to 11 cycles, which used a sample-barcoded 5' primer along with a J-beta primer mix. TCRdb processed the 5' RACE reads anew with MiXCR; each CDR3 protein has one entry. The table lists approximately 900,000 distinct CDR3 sequences, almost 30% of them singletons. A further study also used this sample, focusing on T cells of mothers and their children.

Input material: blood. These receptors all stem from a woman aged 35 to 49 in good health.

This chain links TRBV30 with TRBJ1-5, with D possibly being TRBD1 (5 bases). The V and J ends lost 2 bases and 4 bases respectively, with 9 bases between them. The CDR3 length is 13 residues. Germline V gives CDR1 GTSNPN, CDR2 SVGIG (reference sequence). The CDR3 loop is CAWSTGLNQPQHF. As DNA, the CDR3 is TGTGCCTGGAGTACAGGACTTAATCAGCCCCAGCATTTT.

This clonotype appeared many times. The genes are TRBV10-3 and TRBJ2-5, with 9 bases matching TRBD2. Germline CDR1 reads ENHRY; CDR2 reads SYGVKD. The CDR3 sequence is 14 residues long. Unmatched junction bases numbered 7, after V lost 9 bases and J lost 2 bases. The chain's CDR3 is CAISGGPGQETQYF. The CDR3 nucleotides read TGTGCCATTAGCGGGGGCCCAGGACAAGAGACCCAGTACTTC.

This clonotype was detected a few times. The chain couples TRBV24-1 to TRBJ2-1; D remains unclear. The CDR3 totals 16 residues. CDR1 KGHDR and CDR2 SFDVKD come from the germline V gene. Trimming cost V 4 bases and J 3 bases, with 15 bases left between them. This chain's CDR3 is CATSESQVASYNEQFF. As DNA, the CDR3 is TGTGCCACCAGTGAGTCCCAGGTGGCAAGCTACAATGAGCAGTTCTTC.

Ten or more counts support this clonotype. This sequence joins TRBV29-1 and TRBJ2-5; D is unclear. The ends were cut back, 6 bases at V and 3 bases at J, with 5 bases in the middle. This CDR3 is 10 amino acids long. Germline lookup yields CDR1 SQVTM and CDR2 ANQGSEA. For the CDR3, the DNA is TGCAGCGTACCTGAAGAGACCCAGTACTTC. Translating it yields CSVPEETQYF.

The sample holds many counts of this clonotype. The J gene is TRBJ2-1, the V gene TRBV5-1; D is unresolved. CDR1 and CDR2 from the germline V gene are SGHRS and YFSETQ. The V gene lost 5 bases and the J gene lost 4 bases, with 10 bases spanning the gap. The CDR3 runs 13 residues. Here the CDR3 reads CASRPDEYNEQFF. In nucleotides, the CDR3 is TGCGCCAGCAGACCCGATGAGTACAATGAGCAGTTCTTC.

The V call is TRBV6-2 or TRBV6-3, the J call TRBJ2-2; 10 bases fit TRBD2. The CDR3 is 18 residues long. Trimming at V came to 0 bases and at J to 3 bases, leaving 7 bases not matched to a gene. The germline gives CDR1 MNHEY, CDR2 SVGEGT. The DNA for the CDR3 is TGTGCCAGCAGTTACTCGCGTAGCGGGGGGACGGACACCGGGGAGCTGTTTTTT. As protein: CASSYSRSGGTDTGELFF.

On this clonotype itself: This may be a read error, as it is one base from a much larger clone. V gene TRBV13 combines with J gene TRBJ1-5; a possible D gene is TRBD1 (6 bases). The length of the CDR3 is 13 residues. The V gene's germline CDR1 is PRHDT and CDR2 FYEKMQ (reference sequence). The CDR3 DNA is TGTGCCGGCAGCTTAGGGACAAATCAGCCCCAGCATTTT. It encodes CAGSLGTNQPQHF. Looking up the rest from reference TRBV13 and TRBJ1-5 gives the full variable domain: AAGVIQSPRHLIKEKRETATLKCYPIPRHDTVYWYQQGPGQDPQFLISFYEKMQSDKGSIPDRFSAQQFSDYHSELNMSSLELGDSALYFCAGSLGTNQPQHFGDGTRLSIL.

This clonotype appeared many times. This chain uses TRBV6-4 with TRBJ2-3, with D uncertain. The CDR3 has 16 amino acids. Germline CDR1 and CDR2: MRHNA and SNTAGT. V dropped 4 bases and J dropped 2 bases, with 16 bases sitting between them. CDR3 coding DNA: TGTGCCAGCAGTGGTGGCCAATTAATAGTCACAGATACGCAGTATTTT. Protein: CASSGGQLIVTDTQYF.

This chain connects TRBV5-1 to TRBJ1-5, with D tentatively TRBD1 (6 bases). The length of the CDR3 is 14 residues. V lost 2 bases to trimming and J lost 4 bases, with 10 bases between them. Germline V lookup: CDR1 SGHRS, CDR2 YFSETQ. The CDR3 DNA reads as TGCGCCAGCAGCTTTGGACAGCCGAATCAGCCCCAGCATTTT. This translates into CASSFGQPNQPQHF.

This clonotype was seen only a few times. The chain uses TRBV7-9 and TRBJ2-1; 13 nucleotides match TRBD2. V shed 5 bases and J 8 bases; nucleotides not matched to a gene: 6. The germline V gene encodes CDR1 SEHNR and CDR2 FQNEAQ (reference sequence). The CDR3 covers 15 residues. CDR3: CASSVLAGGIDEQFF. CDR3 sequence (DNA): TGTGCCAGCAGCGTACTAGCGGGGGGGATCGATGAGCAGTTCTTC.

There are a few counts of this clonotype. The chain joins TRBV7-9 to TRBJ2-1; tentative D call: TRBD2 (6 bases). Between the trimmed V and J ends, which lost 5 bases and 5 bases, there was a span of 16 bases. Looked up from germline, CDR1 is SEHNR and CDR2 is FQNEAQ (reference sequence). This CDR3 spans 15 amino acids. CDR3 coding DNA: TGTGCCAGCAGCCTGGGACTTCTCGGTGACAATGAGCAGTTCTTC. The encoded protein is CASSLGLLGDNEQFF.

The chain recombines TRBV6-1 with TRBJ1-5; no reliable D call. The CDR3 runs to 12 residues. Germline CDR1 and CDR2: MNHNS and SASEGT. Trimming took 2 bases from V and 5 from J, leaving 4 bases between them. The CDR3 spells CASSEWYQPQHF. The CDR3 nucleotides are TGTGCCAGCAGTGAATGGTATCAGCCCCAGCATTTT.

The chain uses TRBV5-1 and TRBJ2-7; D might be TRBD1 (6 bases). Germline assignment: CDR1 SGHRS and CDR2 YFSETQ. V shed 0 bases and J shed 5 bases, with 9 bases lying between them. This CDR3 contains 13 residues. The CDR3 reads CASSLGQVNEQYF. The CDR3 DNA reads TGCGCCAGCAGCTTGGGACAGGTGAACGAGCAGTACTTC.

This clonotype showed up many times. V usage is TRBV10-2 and J usage is TRBJ1-6; 12 bases fit TRBD1. CDR1 is WSHSY and CDR2 is SAAADI in the germline V gene. The CDR3 length is 16 residues. V gave up 5 bases and J gave up 8 bases; unmatched junction bases: 7. CDR3 protein: CASSHWDRGRDSPLHF. The CDR3 DNA reads as TGCGCCAGCAGTCATTGGGACAGGGGGCGCGATTCACCCCTCCACTTT.

This clonotype was observed many times. The J gene is TRBJ2-6, the V gene TRBV10-3, with 10 bases lining up with TRBD2. CDR1 and CDR2 from the germline V gene are ENHRY and SYGVKD. The length of the CDR3 is 19 residues. V lost 2 bases to trimming and J lost 1 base; unmatched junction nucleotides: 8. The CDR3 region has the DNA TGTGCCATCAGTGAGCCGTCCGGGACTAGCGTATCTGGGGCCAACGTCCTGACTTTC. Protein product: CAISEPSGTSVSGANVLTF.

In this sample, this clonotype turned up a few times. The chain combines TRBV6-1 with TRBJ1-2; a possible D gene is TRBD1 (6 bases). The germline V gene encodes CDR1 MNHNS and CDR2 SASEGT. V was pared by 7 bases and J by 5 bases, with 14 bases between. The CDR3 totals 13 residues. In DNA form, the CDR3 reads TGTGCCAGCACGACAGGCGGATATTATGGCTACACCTTC. Translating gives CASTTGGYYGYTF.

This clonotype was seen ten or more times. The genes are TRBV7-2 and TRBJ2-7; tentatively, D is TRBD1 or TRBD2 (5 bases each). The germline CDR1 and CDR2 sequences are SGHTA and FQGNSA. The ends were cut back, 0 bases at V and 2 bases at J, with 11 bases in the middle. This CDR3 contains 15 residues. The CDR3 sequence is CASSLAGTWTYEQYF. CDR3 DNA: TGTGCCAGCAGCTTAGCGGGGACGTGGACCTACGAGCAGTACTTC.

The rearrangement joins TRBV5-1 to TRBJ2-2; D ambiguous. The ends were cut back, 6 bases at V and 2 bases at J, with 8 bases in the middle. The CDR3 runs to 13 residues. CDR1 and CDR2 (germline): SGHRS, YFSETQ. In DNA form, the CDR3 reads TGCGCCAGCAAGGGTTCTAACACCGGGGAGCTGTTTTTT. It specifies CASKGSNTGELFF.

The chain combines TRBV12-3 or TRBV12-4 with TRBJ1-1; D perhaps matches TRBD1 (5 bases). Between the trimmed V and J ends, which lost 6 bases and 4 bases, there was a span of 12 bases. This CDR3 spans 13 amino acids. CDR3 DNA sequence: TGTGCCAGCAGCATAGAGGGGAGCACTGAAGCTTTCTTT. It codes for CASSIEGSTEAFF.

Worth noting for this clonotype: A much larger clone differs by one base, so this may be a read error. This sequence joins TRBV18 and TRBJ2-7; 8 bases line up with TRBD2. Germline V gene sequence: CDR1 KGHSH, CDR2 LQKENI. V shed 4 bases and J 6 bases; nucleotides not matched to a gene: 8. The CDR3 loop spans 14 amino acids. CDR3 residues: CASSQTSGGGEQYF. The CDR3 DNA reads TGTGCCAGCTCACAAACCAGCGGGGGCGGCGAGCAGTACTTC.

There are many counts of this clonotype. The CDR3 loop is CASSLVGGVGQNIQYF. DNA of the CDR3: TGTGCCAGCAGTTTGGTCGGGGGGGTCGGACAAAACATTCAGTACTTC. This chain joins TRBV28 and TRBJ2-4, with 8 bases lining up with TRBD2. From germline, CDR1 is MDHEN and CDR2 SYDVKM. V was pared by 3 bases and J by 5 bases, with 9 bases of the junction left unmatched. This CDR3 is 16 amino acids long.

The sample holds many counts of this clonotype. This chain links TRBV7-9 with TRBJ2-7; 11 bases map to TRBD2. CDR3 length: 16 residues. J was trimmed by 0 bases and V by 5 bases; bases with no gene match: 6. CDR1 is SEHNR, CDR2 FQNEAQ, per germline (reference sequence). The CDR3 is CASSARLAGSSYEQYF. The CDR3 DNA sequence: TGTGCCAGCAGCGCCCGACTAGCGGGGAGCTCCTACGAGCAGTACTTC. Based on the CDR3 plus reference TRBV7-9 and TRBJ2-7, the full variable domain is DTGVSQNPRHKITKRGQNVTFRCDPISEHNRLYWYRQTLGQGPEFLTYFQNEAQLEKSRLLSDRFSAERPKGSFSTLEIQRTEQGDSAMYLCASSARLAGSSYEQYFGPGTRLTVT.

This clonotype occurred many times. This sequence joins TRBV5-1 and TRBJ2-1, with 9 nucleotides matching TRBD2. The V segment lost 5 bases and the J segment 5 bases; nucleotides outside the gene matches: 2. The CDR3 is made up of 13 amino acids. Germline assignment: CDR1 SGHRS and CDR2 YFSETQ. CDR3 region: CASRERGDNEQFF. CDR3 nucleotides: TGCGCCAGCAGGGAGCGGGGGGACAATGAGCAGTTCTTC.